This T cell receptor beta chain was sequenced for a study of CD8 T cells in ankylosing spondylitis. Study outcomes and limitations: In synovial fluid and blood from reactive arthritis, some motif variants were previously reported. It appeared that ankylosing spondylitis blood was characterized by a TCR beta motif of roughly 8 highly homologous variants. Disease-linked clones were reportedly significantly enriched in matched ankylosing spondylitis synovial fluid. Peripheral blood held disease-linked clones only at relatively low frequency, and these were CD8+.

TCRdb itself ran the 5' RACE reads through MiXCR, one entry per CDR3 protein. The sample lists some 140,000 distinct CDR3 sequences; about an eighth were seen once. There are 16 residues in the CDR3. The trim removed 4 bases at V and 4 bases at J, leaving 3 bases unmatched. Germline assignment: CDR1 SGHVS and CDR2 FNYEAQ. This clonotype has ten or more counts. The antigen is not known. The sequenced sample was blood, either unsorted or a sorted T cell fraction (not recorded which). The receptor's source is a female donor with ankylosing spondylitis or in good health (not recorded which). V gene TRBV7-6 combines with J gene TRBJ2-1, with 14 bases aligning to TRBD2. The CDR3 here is CASSSRTSGRYNEQFF. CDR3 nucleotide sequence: TGTGCCAGCAGCTCGAGGACTAGCGGGAGGTACAATGAGCAGTTCTTC.